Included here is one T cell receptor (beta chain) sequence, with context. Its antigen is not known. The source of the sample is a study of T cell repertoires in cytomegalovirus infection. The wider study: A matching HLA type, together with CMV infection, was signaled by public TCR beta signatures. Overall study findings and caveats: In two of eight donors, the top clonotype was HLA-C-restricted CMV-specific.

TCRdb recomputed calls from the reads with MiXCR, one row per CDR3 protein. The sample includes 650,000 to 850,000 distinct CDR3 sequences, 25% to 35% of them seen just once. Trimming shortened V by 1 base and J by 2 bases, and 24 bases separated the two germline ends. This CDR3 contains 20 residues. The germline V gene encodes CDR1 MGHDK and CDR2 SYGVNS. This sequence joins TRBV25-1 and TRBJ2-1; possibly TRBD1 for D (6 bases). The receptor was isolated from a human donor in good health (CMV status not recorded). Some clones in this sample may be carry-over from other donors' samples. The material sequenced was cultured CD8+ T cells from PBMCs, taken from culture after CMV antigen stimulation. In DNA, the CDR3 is TGTGCCAGCAGTGAATTCTCGTACGGGCCTAAGGGGGAAACCTACAATGAGCAGTTCTTC. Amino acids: CASSEFSYGPKGETYNEQFF.